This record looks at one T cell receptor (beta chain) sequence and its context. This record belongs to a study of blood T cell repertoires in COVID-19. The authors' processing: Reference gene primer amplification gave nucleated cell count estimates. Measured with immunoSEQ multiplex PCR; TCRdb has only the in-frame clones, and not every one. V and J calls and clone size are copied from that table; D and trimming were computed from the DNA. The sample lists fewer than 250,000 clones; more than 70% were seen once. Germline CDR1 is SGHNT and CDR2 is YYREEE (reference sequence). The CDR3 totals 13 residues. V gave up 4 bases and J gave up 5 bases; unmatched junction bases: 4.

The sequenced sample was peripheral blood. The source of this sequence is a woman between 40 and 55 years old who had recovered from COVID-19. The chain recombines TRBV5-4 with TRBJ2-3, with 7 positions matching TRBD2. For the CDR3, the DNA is TGTGCCAGCAGCCTCACGGGAGGAGATACGCAGTATTTT. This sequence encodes CASSLTGGDTQYF.